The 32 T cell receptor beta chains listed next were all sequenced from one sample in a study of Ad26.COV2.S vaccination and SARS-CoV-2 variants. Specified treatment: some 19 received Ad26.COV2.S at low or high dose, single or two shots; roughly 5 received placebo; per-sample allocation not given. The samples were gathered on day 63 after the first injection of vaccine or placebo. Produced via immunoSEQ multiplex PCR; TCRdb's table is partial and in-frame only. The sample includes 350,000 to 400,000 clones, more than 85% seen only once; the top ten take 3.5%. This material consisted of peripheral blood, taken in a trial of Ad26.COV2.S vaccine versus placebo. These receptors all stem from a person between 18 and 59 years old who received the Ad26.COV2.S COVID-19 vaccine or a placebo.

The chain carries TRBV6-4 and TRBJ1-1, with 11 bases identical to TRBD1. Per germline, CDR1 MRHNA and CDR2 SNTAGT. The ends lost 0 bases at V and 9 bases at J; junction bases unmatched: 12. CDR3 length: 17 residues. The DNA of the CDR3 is TGTGCCAGCAGTGACTCGCCCGGGACAGGGGGAGCTGACAAAGCTTTCTTT. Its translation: CASSDSPGTGGADKAFF.

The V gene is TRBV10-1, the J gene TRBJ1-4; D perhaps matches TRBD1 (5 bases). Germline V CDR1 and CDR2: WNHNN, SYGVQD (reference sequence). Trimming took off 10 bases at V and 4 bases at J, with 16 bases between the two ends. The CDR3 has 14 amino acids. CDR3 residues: CAIRRRGDNEKLFF. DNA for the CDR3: TGCGCCATTAGAAGGAGGGGAGATAATGAAAAACTGTTTTTT.

CDR3 in amino acids: CASSPLLGGNTGELFF. The DNA for the CDR3 is TGTGCCAGCAGCCCCCTCTTGGGGGGGAACACCGGGGAGCTGTTTTTT. V usage is TRBV3-1 (or the pseudogene TRBV3-2) and J usage is TRBJ2-2; a possible D gene is TRBD2 (6 bases). The CDR3 runs 16 residues. The V gene's germline CDR1 is LGHDT and CDR2 YNNKEL (reference sequence). V was shortened by 4 bases and J by 1 base, with 13 bases between the two germline ends.

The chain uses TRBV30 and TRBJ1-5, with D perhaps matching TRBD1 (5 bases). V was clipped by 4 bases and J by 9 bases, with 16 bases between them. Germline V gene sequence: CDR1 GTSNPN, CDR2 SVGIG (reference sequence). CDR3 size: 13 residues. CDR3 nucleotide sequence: TGTGCCTGGACCGCAGGGCCAGTTTCGCCCCAGCATTTT. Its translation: CAWTAGPVSPQHF.

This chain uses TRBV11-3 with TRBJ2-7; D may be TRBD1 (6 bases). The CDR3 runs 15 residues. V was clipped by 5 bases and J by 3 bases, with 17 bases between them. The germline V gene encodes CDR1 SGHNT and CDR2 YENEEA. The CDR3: CASSPTSGVVYEQYF. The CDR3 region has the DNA TGTGCCAGCAGCCCTACCTCAGGGGTGGTCTACGAGCAGTACTTC.

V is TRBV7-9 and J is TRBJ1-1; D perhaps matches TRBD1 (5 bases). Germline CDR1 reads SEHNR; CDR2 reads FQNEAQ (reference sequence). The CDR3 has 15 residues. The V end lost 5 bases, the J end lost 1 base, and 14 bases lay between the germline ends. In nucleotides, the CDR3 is TGTGCCAGCAGCCGCTCGTCGGGGGGGAACACTGAAGCTTTCTTT. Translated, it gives CASSRSSGGNTEAFF.

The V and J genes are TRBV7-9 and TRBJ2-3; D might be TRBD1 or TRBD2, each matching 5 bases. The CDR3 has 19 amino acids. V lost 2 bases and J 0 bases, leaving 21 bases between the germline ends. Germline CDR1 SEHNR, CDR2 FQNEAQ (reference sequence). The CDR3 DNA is TGTGCCAGCAGCTTACCTCCACCGGGACCTAGAACTAGCACAGATACGCAGTATTTT. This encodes CASSLPPPGPRTSTDTQYF.

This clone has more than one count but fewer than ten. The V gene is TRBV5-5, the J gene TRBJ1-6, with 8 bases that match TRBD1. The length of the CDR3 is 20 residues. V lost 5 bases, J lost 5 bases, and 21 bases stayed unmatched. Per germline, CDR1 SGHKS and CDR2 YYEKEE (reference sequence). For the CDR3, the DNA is TGTGCCAGCAGTAAGCATCGGGACAGGTCGTACGAAAATCATAATTCACCCCTCCACTTT. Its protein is CASSKHRDRSYENHNSPLHF.

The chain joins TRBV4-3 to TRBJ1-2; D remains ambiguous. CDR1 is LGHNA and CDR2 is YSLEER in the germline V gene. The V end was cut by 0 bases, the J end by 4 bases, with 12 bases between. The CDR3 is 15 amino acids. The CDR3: CASSQDTLRAYGYTF. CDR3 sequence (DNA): TGCGCCAGCAGCCAAGATACTCTTCGGGCCTATGGCTACACCTTC.

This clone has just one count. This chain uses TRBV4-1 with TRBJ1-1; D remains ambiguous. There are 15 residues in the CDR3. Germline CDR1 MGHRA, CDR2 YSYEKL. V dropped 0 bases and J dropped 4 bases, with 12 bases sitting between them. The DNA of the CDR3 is TGCGCCAGCAGCCAAGATTTAGCAGGCCGCACTGAAGCTTTCTTT. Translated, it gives CASSQDLAGRTEAFF.

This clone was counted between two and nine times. The CDR3 nucleotides are TGCGCCAGCAGCCAAGAACTGGGGCCTACCTATGGCTACACCTTC. Translation: CASSQELGPTYGYTF. This chain uses TRBV4-3 with TRBJ1-2; the D gene is possibly TRBD1 (5 bases). Trimming pared 0 bases from V and 4 bases from J, leaving 12 bases between. CDR1 is LGHNA, CDR2 YSLEER, per germline. This CDR3 region has 15 residues.

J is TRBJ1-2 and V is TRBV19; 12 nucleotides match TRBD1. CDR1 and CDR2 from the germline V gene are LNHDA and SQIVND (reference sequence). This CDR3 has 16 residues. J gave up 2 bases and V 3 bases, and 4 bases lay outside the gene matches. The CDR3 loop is CASSMGTGGWNYGYTF. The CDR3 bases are TGTGCCAGTAGTATGGGGACAGGGGGCTGGAACTATGGCTACACCTTC.

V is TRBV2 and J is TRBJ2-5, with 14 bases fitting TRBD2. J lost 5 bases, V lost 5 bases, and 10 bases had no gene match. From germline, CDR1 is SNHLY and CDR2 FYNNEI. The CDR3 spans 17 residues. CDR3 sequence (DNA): TGTGCCAGCAGTTTGGGGACTAGCGGGGGCCAGGGGGAGACCCAGTACTTC. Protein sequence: CASSLGTSGGQGETQYF. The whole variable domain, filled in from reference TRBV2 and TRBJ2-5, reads EPEVTQTPSHQVTQMGQEVILRCVPISNHLYFYWYRQILGQKVEFLVSFYNNEISEKSEIFDDQFSVERPDGSNFTLKIRSTKLEDSAMYFCASSLGTSGGQGETQYFGPGTRLLVL.

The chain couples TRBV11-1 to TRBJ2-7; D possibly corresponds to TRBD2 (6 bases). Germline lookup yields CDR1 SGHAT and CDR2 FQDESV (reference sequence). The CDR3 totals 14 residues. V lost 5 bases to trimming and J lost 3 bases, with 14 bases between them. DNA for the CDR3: TGTGCCAGCAGCCCCGACGCGGGGAGCTACGAGCAGTACTTC. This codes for CASSPDAGSYEQYF. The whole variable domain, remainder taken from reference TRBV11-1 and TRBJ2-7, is EAEVAQSPRYKITEKSQAVAFWCDPISGHATLYWYRQILGQGPELLVQFQDESVVDDSQLPKDRFSAERLKGVDSTLKIQPAELGDSAMYLCASSPDAGSYEQYFGPGTRLTVT.

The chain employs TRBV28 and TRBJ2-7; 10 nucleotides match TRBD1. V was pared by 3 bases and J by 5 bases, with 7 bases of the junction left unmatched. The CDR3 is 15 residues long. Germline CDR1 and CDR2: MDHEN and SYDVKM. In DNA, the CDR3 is TGTGCCAGCAGTTTCCGGGGACAGGGGTACCACGAGCAGTACTTC. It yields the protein CASSFRGQGYHEQYF.

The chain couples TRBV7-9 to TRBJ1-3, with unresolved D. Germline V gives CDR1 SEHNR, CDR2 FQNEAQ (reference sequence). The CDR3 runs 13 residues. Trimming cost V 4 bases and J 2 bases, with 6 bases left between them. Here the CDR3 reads CASSWVAGNTIYF. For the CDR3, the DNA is TGTGCCAGCAGCTGGGTAGCTGGAAACACCATATATTTT.

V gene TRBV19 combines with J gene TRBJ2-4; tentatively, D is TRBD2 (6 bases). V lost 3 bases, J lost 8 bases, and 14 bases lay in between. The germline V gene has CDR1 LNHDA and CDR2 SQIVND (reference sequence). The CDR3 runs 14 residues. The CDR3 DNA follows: TGTGCCAGTAGTATGCTATGGGGGGAGGACATTCAGTACTTC. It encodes CASSMLWGEDIQYF.

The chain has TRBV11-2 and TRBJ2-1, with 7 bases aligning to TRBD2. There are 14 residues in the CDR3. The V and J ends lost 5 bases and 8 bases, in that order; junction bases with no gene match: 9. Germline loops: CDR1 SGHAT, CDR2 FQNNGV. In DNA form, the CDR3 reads TGTGCCAGCAGCCATTTTACCGGGGGGTATGAGCAGTTCTTC. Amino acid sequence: CASSHFTGGYEQFF.

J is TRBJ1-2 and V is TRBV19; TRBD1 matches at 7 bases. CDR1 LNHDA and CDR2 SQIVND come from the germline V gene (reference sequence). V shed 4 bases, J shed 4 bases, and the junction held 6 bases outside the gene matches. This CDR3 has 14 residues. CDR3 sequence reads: CASSNRGVSYGYTF. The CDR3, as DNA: TGTGCCAGTAGTAACAGGGGTGTTAGCTATGGCTACACCTTC.

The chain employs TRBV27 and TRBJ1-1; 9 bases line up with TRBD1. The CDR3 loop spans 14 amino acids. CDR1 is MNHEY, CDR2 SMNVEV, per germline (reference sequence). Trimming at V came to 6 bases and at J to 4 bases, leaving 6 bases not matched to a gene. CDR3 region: CASRGQGLTTEAFF. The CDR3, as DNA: TGTGCCAGCAGGGGACAGGGTTTGACCACTGAAGCTTTCTTT.

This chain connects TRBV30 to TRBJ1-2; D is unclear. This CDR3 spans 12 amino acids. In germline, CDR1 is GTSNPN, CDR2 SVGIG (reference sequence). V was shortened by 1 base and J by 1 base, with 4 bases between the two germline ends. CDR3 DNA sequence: TGTGCCTGGAGTGACAGTAACTATGGCTACACCTTC. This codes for CAWSDSNYGYTF.

CDR3: CASSQTGVGGTNTEAFF. CDR3 bases: TGTGCCAGCAGTCAAACGGGGGTCGGGGGGACGAACACTGAAGCTTTCTTT. V usage is TRBV6-6 and J usage is TRBJ1-1, with TRBD1 as a possible D gene (5 bases). The V end lost 5 bases, the J end lost 1 base, and 20 bases lay between the germline ends. The CDR3 runs to 17 residues. The V gene's germline CDR1 is MNHNY and CDR2 SVGAGI (reference sequence).

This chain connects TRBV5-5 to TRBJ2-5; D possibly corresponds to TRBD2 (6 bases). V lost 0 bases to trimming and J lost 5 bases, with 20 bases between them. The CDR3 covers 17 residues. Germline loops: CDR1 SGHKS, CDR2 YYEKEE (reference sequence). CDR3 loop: CASSLVPSAVLLETQYF. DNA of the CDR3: TGTGCCAGCAGCTTGGTCCCTAGCGCTGTTCTCCTCGAGACCCAGTACTTC.

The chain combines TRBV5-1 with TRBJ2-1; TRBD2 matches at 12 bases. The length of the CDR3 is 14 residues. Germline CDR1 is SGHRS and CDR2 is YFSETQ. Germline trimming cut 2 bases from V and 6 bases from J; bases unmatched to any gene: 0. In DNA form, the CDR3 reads TGCGCCAGCAGCTTACTAGCGGGGGGCAATGAGCAGTTCTTC. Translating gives CASSLLAGGNEQFF.

The CDR3: CASSGTGVEQYF. In DNA form, the CDR3 reads TGTGCCAGCAGTGGGACAGGGGTCGAGCAGTACTTC. The rearrangement joins TRBV6-2 or TRBV6-3 to TRBJ2-7, with TRBD1 matching 10 bases. Unmatched junction bases numbered 1, after V lost 5 bases and J lost 6 bases. The germline V gene has CDR1 MNHEY and CDR2 SVGEGT. The CDR3 consists of 12 residues.

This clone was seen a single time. This chain's CDR3 is CASSQARAGYGYTF. The CDR3 coding sequence is TGTGCCAGCAGCCAAGCCAGGGCTGGCTATGGCTACACCTTC. V and J are TRBV3-1 (or the pseudogene TRBV3-2) and TRBJ1-2, with a weak D call TRBD1 (5 bases). V dropped 1 base and J dropped 4 bases, with 10 bases sitting between them. This CDR3 has 14 amino acids. Germline V lookup: CDR1 LGHDT, CDR2 YNNKEL (reference sequence).

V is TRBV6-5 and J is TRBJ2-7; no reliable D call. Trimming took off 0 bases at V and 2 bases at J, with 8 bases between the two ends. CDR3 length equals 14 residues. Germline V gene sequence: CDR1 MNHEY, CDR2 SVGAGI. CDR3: CASSYSPGTYEQYF. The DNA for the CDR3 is TGTGCCAGCAGTTACTCGCCCGGTACCTACGAGCAGTACTTC.

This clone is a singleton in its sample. CDR3 DNA sequence: TGTGCCAGCAGTTATATCCCCGTGGGGGACACTGAAGCTTTCTTT. Encoded protein: CASSYIPVGDTEAFF. The genes are TRBV6-5 and TRBJ1-1; D might be TRBD1 (5 bases). Germline CDR1 and CDR2: MNHEY and SVGAGI. V was cut by 3 bases and J by 3 bases, with 14 bases left in between. This CDR3 comprises 15 residues.

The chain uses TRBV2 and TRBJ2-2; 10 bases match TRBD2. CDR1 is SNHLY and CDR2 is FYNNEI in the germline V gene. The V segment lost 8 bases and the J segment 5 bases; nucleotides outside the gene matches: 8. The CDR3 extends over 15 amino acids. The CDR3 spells CASGGLAESTGELFF. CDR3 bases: TGTGCCAGCGGTGGACTAGCGGAGAGTACCGGGGAGCTGTTTTTT.

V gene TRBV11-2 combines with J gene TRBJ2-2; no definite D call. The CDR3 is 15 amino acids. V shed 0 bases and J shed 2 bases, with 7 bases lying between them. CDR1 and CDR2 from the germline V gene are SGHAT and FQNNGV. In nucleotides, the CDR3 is TGTGCCAGCAGCTTAGAACCTTCTAACACCGGGGAGCTGTTTTTT. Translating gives CASSLEPSNTGELFF.

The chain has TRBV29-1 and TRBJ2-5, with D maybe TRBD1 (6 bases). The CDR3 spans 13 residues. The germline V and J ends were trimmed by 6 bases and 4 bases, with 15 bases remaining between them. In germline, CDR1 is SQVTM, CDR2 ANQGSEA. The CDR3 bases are TGCAGCGTCCGGCCTAACAGGGTAGAGACCCAGTACTTC. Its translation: CSVRPNRVETQYF.

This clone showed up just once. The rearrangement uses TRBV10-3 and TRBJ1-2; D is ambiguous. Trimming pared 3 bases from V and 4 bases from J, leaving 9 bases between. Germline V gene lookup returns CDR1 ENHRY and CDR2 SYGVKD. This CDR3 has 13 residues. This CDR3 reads CAISEGSGYGYTF. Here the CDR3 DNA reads TGTGCCATCAGTGAAGGCAGTGGCTATGGCTACACCTTC.